This TCR beta chain originates from a study of cytotoxic CD8 clonotypes in ibrutinib-treated CLL. Study-level points and caveats: Sampling schedules were unmatched across sustained-remission and progressing patients. Having risen at ibrutinib response, clonality had fallen back toward baseline by progression.

The data were produced by immunoSEQ multiplex PCR, yet TCRdb's version contains in-frame clones alone and is incomplete. The data hold around 300,000 clones, with around four fifths observed a single time. Per the germline V gene, CDR1 is LNHDA and CDR2 is SQIVND (reference sequence). This CDR3 is built from 17 residues. The germline V and J ends were trimmed by 0 bases and 0 bases, with 12 bases remaining between them. Comment on this clone: Antigen specificity is unknown.

The chain joins TRBV19 to TRBJ2-1; no definite D call. The clonotype originates from a human donor with chronic lymphocytic leukemia. The sequencing here drew on PBMCs, taken before ibrutinib treatment. CDR3 sequence: CASSIDAYSASYNEQFF. CDR3 DNA sequence: TGTGCCAGTAGTATAGATGCCTACAGCGCCTCCTACAATGAGCAGTTCTTC.